These 16 T cell receptor beta chains were sequenced from one sample in a study of T cells in Graves' hyperthyroidism and ophthalmopathy. Amplification targeted TCR beta CDR3 regions from RNA transcripts. HTBI primers drove first-round RT-PCR of the TCR CDR3. TCRdb re-called the multiplex PCR reads through MiXCR, storing one row per CDR3 protein. The sample lists a few hundred thousand distinct CDR3 sequences; more than 14% were seen once. The sample comprised blood. The receptors were sampled from a woman in her twenties or thirties with Graves' ophthalmopathy.

The table lists this clonotype with a few counts. One end of the junction fails to match germline, which may point to a read error. The chain joins TRBV7-9 to TRBJ1-3; D call uncertain. The germline CDR1 and CDR2 sequences are SEHNR and FQNEAQ (reference sequence). The CDR3 consists of 15 residues. CDR3 DNA sequence: TGTGCCGGCAGCTCGGACGCTCGAACTGGAAACACCATATATTTT. This encodes CAGSSDARTGNTIYF.

In its sample, this clonotype was seen a few times. This rearrangement joins TRBV7-2 to TRBJ1-2; D is ambiguous. Per germline, CDR1 SGHTA and CDR2 FQGNSA. V dropped 7 bases and J dropped 6 bases, with 12 bases sitting between them. There are 12 residues in the CDR3. The CDR3 sequence is CASTREGNGYTF. The CDR3, as DNA: TGTGCCAGCACCCGGGAAGGTAATGGCTACACCTTC.

This chain links TRBV6-1 with TRBJ1-1; D remains ambiguous. Looked up from germline, CDR1 is MNHNS and CDR2 is SASEGT. CDR3 length: 12 residues. The V gene lost 8 bases and the J gene lost 11 bases, with 18 bases spanning the gap. The CDR3 spells CASEERYVEAFF. CDR3 DNA: TGTGCCAGCGAAGAGAGGTACGTCGAGGCTTTCTTT.

A word on this clonotype: Possible read error: a much larger clone is one base away. The rearrangement links TRBV6-1 to TRBJ1-1; weak D call: TRBD1 (6 bases). The V and J ends lost 10 bases and 4 bases respectively, with 22 bases between them. Germline CDR1 is MNHNS and CDR2 is SASEGT. This CDR3 is 15 amino acids long. The CDR3 sequence is CATLSWGPTSTEAFF. The DNA of the CDR3 is TGTGCCACCCTAAGTTGGGGGCCTACGAGCACTGAAGCTTTCTTT.

This clonotype has ten or more counts. This sequence joins TRBV20-1 and TRBJ2-5; tentatively, D is TRBD1 (6 bases). Trimming removed 1 base at V and 2 bases at J, with 8 bases between. The germline V gene encodes CDR1 DFQATT and CDR2 SNEGSKA (reference sequence). The CDR3 is 13 residues long. CDR3 bases: TGCAGTGCTAGAGGGACAGTACAAGAGACCCAGTACTTC. The encoded protein is CSARGTVQETQYF.

This clonotype was counted a few times. The rearrangement joins TRBV25-1 to TRBJ1-3; possibly TRBD1 for D (6 bases). The germline V gene encodes CDR1 MGHDK and CDR2 SYGVNS. V dropped 3 bases and J dropped 0 bases, with 15 bases sitting between them. The CDR3 extends over 17 amino acids. CDR3 nucleotides: TGTGCCAGCAGTGACAACATACTGACAGGCTCTGGAAACACCATATATTTT. Its translation is CASSDNILTGSGNTIYF.

This clonotype came up many times. J is TRBJ2-7 and V is TRBV28, with D perhaps assigned TRBD1 or TRBD2 (6 bases each). The CDR3 length is 14 residues. Germline V gene sequence: CDR1 MDHEN, CDR2 SYDVKM. V was cut by 3 bases and J by 4 bases, with 13 bases left in between. CDR3 residues: CASSFPGGRYEQYF. The CDR3 DNA sequence: TGTGCCAGCAGTTTCCCTGGGGGGCGGTACGAGCAGTACTTC.

The V call is TRBV11-2, the J call TRBJ2-1; D is perhaps TRBD2 (5 bases). The CDR3 is made up of 15 amino acids. V was pared by 6 bases and J by 3 bases, with 15 bases between. Per germline, CDR1 SGHAT and CDR2 FQNNGV. As DNA, the CDR3 is TGTGCCAGCAGACTACCGGGAACAATCTACAATGAGCAGTTCTTC. Residues: CASRLPGTIYNEQFF.

This clonotype has at least ten counts. Possible read error: a much larger clone is one base away. The V gene is TRBV28, the J gene TRBJ1-1; no definite D call. V was clipped by 2 bases and J by 3 bases, with 4 bases between them. CDR3 length: 12 residues. Germline CDR1 MDHEN, CDR2 SYDVKM. The CDR3 protein is CASSLGHTEAFF. The CDR3 nucleotides are TGTGCCAGCAGTTTAGGGCACACTGAAGCTTTCTTT.

This clonotype has ten or more counts. The chain carries TRBV4-1 and TRBJ2-7; D unclear. The length of the CDR3 is 14 residues. Trimming left V 4 bases short and J 0 bases short, with 10 bases between. Per the germline V gene, CDR1 is MGHRA and CDR2 is YSYEKL. The CDR3 region is CASSLLRTSYEQYF. Here the CDR3 DNA reads TGCGCCAGCAGCCTACTTAGGACCTCCTACGAGCAGTACTTC.

This clonotype was detected ten times or more. V usage is TRBV30 and J usage is TRBJ1-2, with D uncertain. The germline V gene has CDR1 GTSNPN and CDR2 SVGIG (reference sequence). The CDR3 spans 13 residues. Trimming stripped 5 bases from V and 8 bases from J, with 18 bases between. The CDR3 bases are TGTGCCTGGGGCGCTGTGATAGCGGCAGGCTACACCTTC. Amino acids: CAWGAVIAAGYTF. Looking up the rest from reference TRBV30 and TRBJ1-2 gives the full variable domain: SQTIHQWPATLVQPVGSPLSLECTVEGTSNPNLYWYRQAAGRGLQLLFYSVGIGQISSEVPQNLSASRPQDRQFILSSKKLLLSDSGFYLCAWGAVIAAGYTFGSGTRLTVV.

With regard to this clonotype: Being one base from a much bigger clone, this may be a read error. The chain employs TRBV15 and TRBJ2-1; unclear D gene. The DNA end lines up better with TRBJ2-7; the J call may be wrong. CDR3 length equals 15 residues. Germline assignment: CDR1 LNHNV and CDR2 YYDKDF (reference sequence). CDR3 in amino acids: CATSRERALYNEQYF. CDR3 sequence (DNA): TGTGCCACCAGCAGAGAGCGCGCTCTCTACAATGAGCAGTACTTC.

This clonotype was detected ten times or more. V usage is TRBV6-1 and J usage is TRBJ2-3; TRBD1 matches 12 bases. J gave up 5 bases and V 9 bases, and 9 bases lay outside the gene matches. There are 15 residues in the CDR3. The germline CDR1 and CDR2 sequences are MNHNS and SASEGT. The CDR3 here is CASPWGQGARDTQYF. The CDR3, as DNA: TGTGCCAGTCCTTGGGGACAGGGGGCTAGAGATACGCAGTATTTT.

There are many counts of this clonotype. The gene calls are TRBV6-6 and TRBJ1-5; 7 positions match TRBD1. Germline V gene data show CDR1 as MNHNY and CDR2 as SVGAGI (reference sequence). The CDR3 totals 18 residues. After removal of 0 bases from V and 2 bases from J, the junction contained 10 bases not matched to a gene. DNA of the CDR3: TGTGCCAGCAGTTACTCATACAGGGGCCAGGGTGGCAATCAGCCCCAGCATTTT. As protein: CASSYSYRGQGGNQPQHF.

This clonotype was detected many times. This chain connects TRBV6-1 to TRBJ1-1; the D gene is possibly TRBD1 (5 bases). Germline CDR1 and CDR2: MNHNS and SASEGT. V gave up 7 bases and J gave up 0 bases, with 12 bases separating them. CDR3 size: 14 residues. The CDR3 DNA reads as TGTGCCAGCATCCACAGGAGCATGAACACTGAAGCTTTCTTT. Encoded protein: CASIHRSMNTEAFF.

This clonotype has a handful of counts. The germline gene is not matched at one end of the junction; a read error may be the cause. The V and J genes are TRBV30 and TRBJ1-1; D call uncertain. Germline V CDR1 and CDR2: GTSNPN, SVGIG (reference sequence). The CDR3 runs 11 residues. The CDR3 loop is CARSVGTEAFF. The DNA of the CDR3 is TGTGCCAGGAGTGTAGGTACTGAAGCTTTCTTT.